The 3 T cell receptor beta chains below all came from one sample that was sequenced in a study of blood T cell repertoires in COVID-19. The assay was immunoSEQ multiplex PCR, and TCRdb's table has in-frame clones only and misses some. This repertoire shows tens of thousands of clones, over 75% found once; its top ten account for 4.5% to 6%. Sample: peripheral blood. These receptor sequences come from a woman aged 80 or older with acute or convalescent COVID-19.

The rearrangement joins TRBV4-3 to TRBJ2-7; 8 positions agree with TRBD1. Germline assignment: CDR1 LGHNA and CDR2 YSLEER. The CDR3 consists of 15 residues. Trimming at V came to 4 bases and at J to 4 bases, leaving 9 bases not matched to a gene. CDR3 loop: CASSRAGTGHYEQYF. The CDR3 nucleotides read TGCGCCAGCAGCCGAGCCGGGACAGGCCATTACGAGCAGTACTTC.

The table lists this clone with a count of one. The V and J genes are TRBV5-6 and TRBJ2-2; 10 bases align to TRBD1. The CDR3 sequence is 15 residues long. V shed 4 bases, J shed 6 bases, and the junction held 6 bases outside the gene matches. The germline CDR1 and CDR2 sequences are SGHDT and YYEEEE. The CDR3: CASSLAGQGSGELFF. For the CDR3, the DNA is TGTGCCAGCAGCCTGGCGGGACAGGGGTCCGGGGAGCTGTTTTTT.

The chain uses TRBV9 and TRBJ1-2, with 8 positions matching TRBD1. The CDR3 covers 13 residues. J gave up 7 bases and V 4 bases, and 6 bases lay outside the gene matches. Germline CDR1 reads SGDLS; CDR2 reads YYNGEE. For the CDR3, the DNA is TGTGCCAGCAGCTTGCAGGGGGCGCGTGGCTACACCTTC. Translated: CASSLQGARGYTF.